The 27 T cell receptor beta chains below all came from one sample that was sequenced in a study of CD8+ T cells in alopecia areata. RNA was isolated and reverse transcribed to cDNA, the sequencing template. Sequencing used immunoSEQ multiplex PCR; TCRdb keeps in-frame clones, though not all of them. The data show more than 95,000 clones, around 59% seen once. Sequencing was carried out using CD4+ T cells sorted from blood. These receptors came from a human donor in good health.

The table lists this clone with a few counts. V and J are TRBV6-1 and TRBJ1-6, with D maybe TRBD1 (5 bases). With 6 bases removed from V and 1 base from J, the gap between germline ends came to 7 bases. Germline CDR1 MNHNS, CDR2 SASEGT. The CDR3 covers 14 residues. In DNA form, the CDR3 reads TGTGCCAGCAGGGGGCATTCCTATAATTCACCCCTCCACTTT. It is translated as CASRGHSYNSPLHF.

This clone came up many times. This chain uses TRBV5-1 with TRBJ2-3; D uncertain. The CDR3 loop spans 16 amino acids. CDR1 and CDR2 from the germline V gene are SGHRS and YFSETQ. The germline V and J ends were trimmed by 2 bases and 8 bases, with 21 bases remaining between them. Here the CDR3 DNA reads TGCGCCAGCAGCTTCGGTCGTGATTTGCCTGCAGGTACGCAGTATTTT. Encoded protein: CASSFGRDLPAGTQYF.

The J gene is TRBJ1-6, the V gene TRBV4-3; a possible D gene is TRBD1 (5 bases). The CDR3 runs to 15 residues. V shed 0 bases and J shed 10 bases, with 13 bases lying between them. Germline V lookup: CDR1 LGHNA, CDR2 YSLEER. For the CDR3, the DNA is TGCGCCAGCAGCCAAGATTGGAGGGGTGACTCACCCCTCCACTTT. It codes for CASSQDWRGDSPLHF.

The chain employs TRBV9 and TRBJ2-5; D not resolved. Germline V gives CDR1 SGDLS, CDR2 YYNGEE. V was pared by 1 base and J by 4 bases, with 14 bases between. This CDR3 has 15 residues. CDR3 bases: TGTGCCAGCAGCGTAAGTAGCCACCCGCGAGAGACCCAGTACTTC. Encoded protein: CASSVSSHPRETQYF.

The V and J genes are TRBV29-1 and TRBJ1-2, with a weak D call TRBD1 (5 bases). The CDR3 has 14 residues. V lost 0 bases to trimming and J lost 7 bases, with 15 bases between them. The germline V gene encodes CDR1 SQVTM and CDR2 ANQGSEA. CDR3 loop: CSVEEWGPRGGYTF. The CDR3 bases are TGCAGCGTTGAAGAGTGGGGACCGAGGGGTGGCTACACCTTC.

The CDR3 coding sequence is TGTGCCAGCAGCTTAGATAGAAATACGCAGTATTTT. It is translated as CASSLDRNTQYF. The V call is TRBV7-2, the J call TRBJ2-3; D gene unclear. The ends were cut back, 1 base at V and 7 bases at J, with 6 bases in the middle. CDR3 length: 12 residues. Germline V gene sequence: CDR1 SGHTA, CDR2 FQGNSA. The variable domain in full, completed from reference TRBV7-2 and TRBJ2-3, reads GAGVSQSPSNKVTEKGKDVELRCDPISGHTALYWYRQSLGQGLEFLIYFQGNSAPDKSGLPSDRFSAERTGGSVSTLTIQRTQQEDSAVYLCASSLDRNTQYFGPGTRLTVL.

This chain joins TRBV5-1 and TRBJ2-7; 7 positions agree with TRBD1. V shed 0 bases and J 5 bases; nucleotides not matched to a gene: 8. In germline, CDR1 is SGHRS, CDR2 YFSETQ. The CDR3 is 15 amino acids. DNA of the CDR3: TGCGCCAGCAGCTTGGGAGACAGGGAGTTGAACGAGCAGTACTTC. It encodes CASSLGDRELNEQYF.

This clone was seen just once. The rearrangement uses TRBV25-1 and TRBJ1-1; perhaps TRBD1 as D (5 bases). The V gene lost 3 bases and the J gene lost 6 bases, with 20 bases spanning the gap. The CDR3 is 16 amino acids. Germline V gene sequence: CDR1 MGHDK, CDR2 SYGVNS. The CDR3 here is CASSDPGTSGEPEAFF. The CDR3 region has the DNA TGTGCCAGCAGTGATCCCGGGACGTCGGGTGAACCTGAAGCTTTCTTT.

This clone was found a few times. The V and J genes are TRBV27 and TRBJ1-6; D perhaps matches TRBD1 (6 bases). The germline CDR1 and CDR2 sequences are MNHEY and SMNVEV (reference sequence). Trimming cost V 5 bases and J 9 bases, with 20 bases left between them. This CDR3 spans 16 amino acids. CDR3 nucleotides: TGTGCCAGCAGTGCCAACAGGGAGCCCAGGGGTTCACCCCTCCACTTT. As protein: CASSANREPRGSPLHF.

This chain links TRBV7-8 with TRBJ2-3; 13 positions agree with TRBD2. V lost 0 bases to trimming and J lost 3 bases; unmatched junction nucleotides: 6. The germline gives CDR1 SGHVS, CDR2 FQNEAQ. This CDR3 spans 18 amino acids. Here the CDR3 reads CASSLARGLAGETDTQYF. Written as DNA, the CDR3 is TGTGCCAGCAGCTTAGCGCGAGGACTAGCGGGGGAAACAGATACGCAGTATTTT.

V usage is TRBV29-1 and J usage is TRBJ1-1; D not certain. The CDR3 runs 13 residues. Germline V gives CDR1 SQVTM, CDR2 ANQGSEA. V was pared by 6 bases and J by 0 bases, with 11 bases between. DNA for the CDR3: TGCAGCGTGTACAAGGCTATGAACACTGAAGCTTTCTTT. Its protein product is CSVYKAMNTEAFF.

The gene calls are TRBV2 and TRBJ2-1; tentative D call: TRBD1 (7 bases). The CDR3 spans 16 residues. The V and J ends lost 3 bases and 0 bases respectively, with 12 bases between them. Germline CDR1 is SNHLY and CDR2 is FYNNEI. The CDR3 reads CASSEEGQSSYNEQFF. CDR3 sequence (DNA): TGTGCCAGCAGTGAGGAGGGACAGAGCTCCTACAATGAGCAGTTCTTC. Looking up the rest from reference TRBV2 and TRBJ2-1 gives the full variable domain: EPEVTQTPSHQVTQMGQEVILRCVPISNHLYFYWYRQILGQKVEFLVSFYNNEISEKSEIFDDQFSVERPDGSNFTLKIRSTKLEDSAMYFCASSEEGQSSYNEQFFGPGTRLTVL.

This sequence joins TRBV23-1 and TRBJ1-5, with 8 bases aligning to TRBD1. TRBV23-1 is an ORF, with its function uncertain. V trimming: 3 bases; J trimming: 2 bases; junction bases outside the gene matches: 12. The CDR3 has 18 amino acids. The CDR3 DNA follows: TGCGCCAGCAGTCAGTACCCTCGGACAGGGAAGCGCAATCAGCCCCAGCATTTT. The encoded protein is CASSQYPRTGKRNQPQHF.

This chain links TRBV19 with TRBJ2-1; D is possibly TRBD2 (7 bases). The CDR3 covers 16 residues. Germline V gene sequence: CDR1 LNHDA, CDR2 SQIVND (reference sequence). V shed 7 bases and J shed 7 bases, with 23 bases lying between them. This CDR3 is CASMRGGGSLRNEQFF. The CDR3, as DNA: TGTGCCAGTATGAGGGGCGGGGGCTCCCTTAGGAATGAGCAGTTCTTC.

The chain carries TRBV30 and TRBJ2-5, with D uncertain. This CDR3 is 13 amino acids long. Germline lookup yields CDR1 GTSNPN and CDR2 SVGIG (reference sequence). V was clipped by 2 bases and J by 0 bases, with 7 bases between them. The CDR3 DNA reads as TGTGCCTGGAGTACGGCGTACCAAGAGACCCAGTACTTC. Translated: CAWSTAYQETQYF.

The V and J genes are TRBV27 and TRBJ2-7; no clear D gene. Germline CDR1 MNHEY, CDR2 SMNVEV (reference sequence). The CDR3 covers 13 residues. The ends were cut back, 6 bases at V and 6 bases at J, with 15 bases in the middle. The CDR3 spells CASRPRINSEQYF. The CDR3 DNA sequence: TGTGCCAGCAGGCCTCGGATCAATTCCGAGCAGTACTTC.

The J gene is TRBJ2-7, the V gene TRBV11-2; a weak D match, TRBD2 (6 bases). V dropped 1 base and J dropped 4 bases, with 14 bases sitting between them. This CDR3 spans 15 amino acids. Looked up from germline, CDR1 is SGHAT and CDR2 is FQNNGV. CDR3 residues: CASSLGGVEGYEQYF. The CDR3 nucleotides are TGTGCCAGCAGCTTAGGAGGTGTGGAGGGGTACGAGCAGTACTTC.

This clone has a handful of counts. This rearrangement joins TRBV7-9 to TRBJ2-5; 7 positions match TRBD2. CDR1 and CDR2 from the germline V gene are SEHNR and FQNEAQ (reference sequence). The CDR3 has 13 residues. The J segment lost 3 bases and the V segment lost 5 bases, leaving 3 bases of the junction unmatched. CDR3 DNA sequence: TGTGCCAGCAGCCGACTAGCCGAAGAGACCCAGTACTTC. This sequence encodes CASSRLAEETQYF.

This clone occurred a few times. This chain uses TRBV30 with TRBJ1-3, with a weak D call TRBD1 (5 bases). Germline CDR1 and CDR2: GTSNPN and SVGIG (reference sequence). CDR3 length: 15 amino acids. Trimming shortened V by 2 bases and J by 3 bases, and 14 bases separated the two germline ends. CDR3 nucleotide sequence: TGTGCCTGGAGTAATAAAAGGGGCCTTGGAAACACCATATATTTT. As protein: CAWSNKRGLGNTIYF. Complete variable domain (other parts from reference TRBV30 and TRBJ1-3): SQTIHQWPATLVQPVGSPLSLECTVEGTSNPNLYWYRQAAGRGLQLLFYSVGIGQISSEVPQNLSASRPQDRQFILSSKKLLLSDSGFYLCAWSNKRGLGNTIYFGEGSWLTVV.

The J gene is TRBJ2-7, the V gene TRBV29-1, with D possibly TRBD2 on 5 matching bases. The length of the CDR3 is 10 residues. The ends were cut back, 5 bases at V and 6 bases at J, with 8 bases in the middle. CDR1 is SQVTM and CDR2 is ANQGSEA in the germline V gene. The DNA for the CDR3 is TGCAGCGTTTTGGGGAGCGAGCAGTACTTC. Translating gives CSVLGSEQYF.

In this sample, this clone turned up a few times. This chain connects TRBV10-3 to TRBJ2-3, with D possibly being TRBD2 (7 bases). Germline V gives CDR1 ENHRY, CDR2 SYGVKD. CDR3 length: 15 amino acids. V was pared by 4 bases and J by 4 bases, with 15 bases between. As DNA, the CDR3 is TGTGCCATCAGTGTGAGGGGGGGCTTCGCAGATACGCAGTATTTT. Residues: CAISVRGGFADTQYF.

V and J are TRBV13 and TRBJ2-2, with 7 bases fitting TRBD2. Germline CDR1 PRHDT, CDR2 FYEKMQ (reference sequence). The ends lost 5 bases at V and 0 bases at J; junction bases unmatched: 18. This CDR3 is built from 20 residues. CDR3: CASSTTSLVSGHANTGELFF. CDR3 DNA sequence: TGTGCCAGCAGCACCACCTCCCTCGTTAGCGGGCACGCGAACACCGGGGAGCTGTTTTTT.

This clone turned up a few times. The rearrangement uses TRBV5-1 and TRBJ2-2, with D possibly being TRBD1 or TRBD2 (5 bases each). Germline-derived CDR1 and CDR2 are SGHRS and YFSETQ. The V end lost 1 base, the J end lost 4 bases, and 11 bases lay between the germline ends. This CDR3 spans 15 amino acids. DNA for the CDR3: TGCGCCAGCAGCTTGCCCGGGGCGGGCACCGGGGAGCTGTTTTTT. Its translation: CASSLPGAGTGELFF.

Only a few counts were recorded for this clone. The genes are TRBV28 and TRBJ2-7, with TRBD2 matching 8 bases. The CDR3 extends over 14 amino acids. Per the germline V gene, CDR1 is MDHEN and CDR2 is SYDVKM. The J segment lost 7 bases and the V segment lost 5 bases, leaving 10 bases of the junction unmatched. The CDR3 region is CASSPPGLGEEQYF. Here the CDR3 DNA reads TGTGCCAGCAGTCCACCGGGACTAGGGGAGGAGCAGTACTTC.

The CDR3 loop is CAWSLMGNTIYF. In nucleotides, the CDR3 is TGTGCCTGGAGTCTAATGGGAAACACCATATATTTT. This chain joins TRBV30 and TRBJ1-3; D ambiguous. V lost 2 bases, J lost 4 bases, and 6 bases lay in between. This CDR3 is built from 12 residues. CDR1 is GTSNPN and CDR2 is SVGIG in the germline V gene (reference sequence).

The chain couples TRBV13 to TRBJ2-7; D ambiguous. Trimming took 5 bases from V and 3 from J, leaving 8 bases between them. The CDR3 is 12 amino acids. The V gene's germline CDR1 is PRHDT and CDR2 FYEKMQ (reference sequence). CDR3 loop: CASSTRNYEQYF. CDR3 DNA sequence: TGTGCCAGCAGCACCCGAAACTACGAGCAGTACTTC.

The chain has TRBV2 and TRBJ2-4; unclear D gene. There are 13 residues in the CDR3. The V gene lost 6 bases and the J gene lost 6 bases, with 12 bases spanning the gap. Germline V gene data show CDR1 as SNHLY and CDR2 as FYNNEI. The DNA of the CDR3 is TGTGCCAGCAGGGGTTTAGCAGGAAACATTCAGTACTTC. It codes for CASRGLAGNIQYF.